The TCR beta chain described here comes from a study of CD8 T cells in ankylosing spondylitis (dated 2017 in TCRdb). A note on the overall study: T cell receptor beta repertoires were profiled in healthy donors and ankylosing spondylitis patients so that disease-linked TCR variants could be found. The whole study cohort included over 85 healthy donors and around 24 ankylosing spondylitis patients. Samples of peripheral blood were taken, and for ankylosing spondylitis patients, synovial fluid was collected as well. Study-wide conclusions, independent of this receptor: The disease-linked clones showed a CD8+ phenotype and occurred at relatively low frequencies in peripheral blood. A TCR beta motif of about eight highly homologous amino acid variants appeared characteristic of blood from ankylosing spondylitis patients. Some motif variants were previously reported in synovial fluid and blood of reactive arthritis patients, suggesting common disease-initiation mechanisms. According to the report, matched synovial fluid samples from ankylosing spondylitis patients were significantly enriched for the disease-linked clones.

Ten or more counts support this clonotype. It lacks a known antigen. Per-base qualities were not stored, and no clone one base away is much larger. Looking up the germline V gene yields CDR1 SGHRS and CDR2 YFSETQ. Measured from the cysteine to the phenylalanine, the CDR3 is 15 residues long. Only the CDR3 part of the read is kept: 45 bases, read in frame from the first base. V is pruned by 5 bases and J by 10 bases, leaving 11 bases of the junction without a gene match. Sequencing was performed on an Illumina HiSeq 2500. Quantitative 5'-RACE with molecular barcodes was the method used to prepare the TCR beta libraries. The original methods were these. A new computational method, built on a probabilistic model of VDJ rearrangement, was used to identify disease-linked TCR variants. TCRdb reran the public reads through fastp at Q25 and MiXCR, keeping productive beta chains. Rows merge per CDR3 protein into single entries with the most common DNA and genes. The V and J calls and clone size come from TCRdb's table, not from the authors' own analysis. The sample table shows 210,000 or so distinct CDR3 sequences, and around 8% are seen once. The ten largest clonotypes hold around 4.8% of the sample.

Sequencing used blood, either unsorted or a sorted T cell fraction (not recorded which). The receptor comes from a female donor with ankylosing spondylitis or in good health (not recorded which). Rearrangement joined TRBV5-1 to TRBJ2-1; 11 central nucleotides agree with TRBD1. For the CDR3, the sequence is CASSSRDRGIREQFF. The DNA sequence follows: TGCGCCAGCAGTTCCCGGGACAGGGGGATACGGGAGCAGTTCTTC.